One T cell receptor (beta chain) is described in this entry. No cognate antigen has been identified for it. The record has no base qualities; no much larger clone is one base away. In total, roughly 670 healthy bone marrow donors made up the cohort. At the time of sampling, every cohort member was nominally healthy, though immune exposures that went unrecorded were likely present. The donor tested CMV seropositive and was one of the 289 seropositive cohort members. Each donor provided a peripheral blood sample, and peripheral blood mononuclear cells were used for TCR beta sequencing. Genomic DNA was extracted from the blood cell samples with the Qiagen DNeasy Blood Extraction Kit. Receptor libraries were prepared by the immunoSEQ multiplex PCR assay. For the multiplex PCR, a mixture combining 60 forward primers for TCR Vbeta segments and 13 reverse primers for TCR Jbeta segments was used. The CDR3 region of rearranged TCR beta genes was amplified from genomic DNA by a multiplex PCR assay. The amplified TCR beta libraries were sequenced on the Illumina HiSeq System as 87-base-pair reads. For the original study's pipeline: In a later analysis, around 80 million unique TCR beta chains were counted across the 690 or so repertoires, and around 11 million of these chains were shared by at least two donors. Raw reads were error-corrected and collapsed into unique sequences by a nearest-neighbor algorithm in which closely related sequences were merged to remove PCR and sequencing errors. Alignment of CDR3 sequences to IMGT reference sequences was used to assign V, D and J gene segments. Each retained sequence needed at least a six-nucleotide match to both a V gene segment and a J gene segment. A rearrangement was called productive if the CDR3 had no stop codons and remained in frame with V and J, and every other rearrangement was called non-productive. CDR3 was defined by IMGT convention, running from the second conserved V-encoded cysteine to the conserved J-encoded phenylalanine. The earlier analysis of 500 to 600 of the donors excluded sequences that lacked an unambiguous match to a single V gene segment. An earlier analysis of almost 600 of the donors classified V segments as functional when productive rearrangements were above 56.7% and as segregating when the standard deviation between donors was above 5%. To diagnose cytomegalovirus status from the catalog of TCR beta chain sequences, a statistical classification framework was built. In a later analysis, V and J genes were assigned by comparing TCR nucleotide sequences against IMGT/GENE-DB human TR gene sequences. The TCRdist pipeline was used in a later analysis to assign CDR3 sequences and most-parsimonious VDJ recombination scenarios. A later analysis defined each TCR beta chain by its CDR3 amino acid sequence plus V-gene family, and excluded reads lacking a unique V-gene family. A later analysis removed several hundred highly shared, low-generation-probability nucleotide sequences to deal with suspected cross-contamination and a sequencing artifact. For each public chain, a later analysis derived a clonal expansion index from normalized ranks of inferred template counts within each repertoire. A later analysis computed generation probabilities with a VDJ recombination model fitted to out-of-frame rearrangements, and checked the results against IGoR. In a later analysis, hypergeometric tests were used to score TCR-TCR, TCR-HLA and TCR-CMV co-occurrence, with a repertoire-size bias correction applied to TCR pairs. False discovery rates were estimated in a later analysis by permuting HLA or CMV assignments 20 times. A later analysis grouped co-occurring TCRs with DBSCAN, adding TCRdist sequence similarity when clustering within HLA-allele-positive subsets. Co-occurrence clustering excluded repertoires with fewer than 30,000 or more than 120,000 public chains, plus five with anomalous nucleotide sharing. As stored in TCRdb, this immuneACCESS dataset retains in-frame rearrangements with V and J assigned. A fraction of the clones does not appear; measured against another copy, unresolved V genes explain less than half of the discrepancy, and the remainder lacks a known reason. D and trimming were read from the DNA, whereas the V and J calls and clone size are those reported in that table. This sample comprises 150,000 to 200,000 clones, roughly 77% of them detected only once. The ten largest clones take up approximately 4.4% of the sample.

These data are taken from a study of cytomegalovirus exposure and HLA in healthy donors (dated by TCRdb to about 2017). Regarding the study in general: According to an earlier analysis of a few hundred of the donors, about 179 million T cells yielded 117 million unique TCR beta sequences and 276 Gb of sequence data. Because of strong linkage in the cohort, roughly five DR-DQ haplotypes were treated as single units for association and clustering. To decide whether each TCR beta V gene segment behaved as functional or pseudogenic, an earlier analysis of some 540 of the donors relied on high-throughput TCR beta sequencing. The study aimed to test whether cataloging public T cell receptors could reveal signatures of past pathogen exposure. Every discovery cohort repertoire had been produced on one sequencing platform. Class I and class II HLA loci were covered by the typing at four-digit resolution. Among 398 genotyped donors of the cohort, an average of approximately 240,000 unique TCR beta nucleotide sequences was sequenced per donor, of which about 20% were non-productive. The study used immunosequencing to profile the T cell repertoires of approximately 650 subjects and linked those repertoires to cytomegalovirus serostatus. In the later analysis, no new phenotypic data were used to find candidate immune exposures; instead, reliance was placed on TCR beta sequences and their occurrence across donors. A later analysis re-examined previously published TCR beta repertoires from more than 550 donors and added high-resolution HLA genotyping to investigate patterns of TCR occurrence. Among the roughly 410 genotyped donors, approximately 81% belonged to the genetic ancestry cluster associated with self-reported Caucasian donors. Typing coverage varied by locus: about 620-640 donors for A, B, C, DRB1 and DQB1; under 550 for DQA1; about 600 for DPA1; about 450 for DPB1. A later genetic analysis used genome-wide SNP genotypes for about 55% of the 666 donors, treating that subset as a discovery cohort. Donor age, sex, ethnicity and CMV serostatus were collected together with the repertoire data. An early release that covered some 640 HLA-typed donors contained around 300 gigabases of sequencing data and about 93 million unique TCR sequences. In addition to the first cohort of 666 subjects, a separate validation cohort of 130 or so different subjects was used. To predict cytomegalovirus infection status, the study combined high-throughput TCR immunosequencing, statistical association of individual TCRs with disease status, and machine learning.

The paper's findings and limits, for the study overall: An earlier analysis of 587 of the donors showed that most TCR beta V segments appeared in productive rearrangements either about 87% or about 30% of the time, which broadly matched IMGT annotations. Because the 87-base-pair reads could not distinguish some IMGT-functional V segments, including TRBV6-2 and TRBV6-3, those segments were excluded. Three of the identified cytomegalovirus-associated TCR beta chains were confirmed in vitro to be specific for cytomegalovirus antigens. Immune exposure information for the cohort was limited to CMV serostatus. Because counts were too low, around 17 rarely observed V segments, including chromosome 9 orphons, were left out of the earlier analysis of a few hundred of the donors. Several of the top co-occurrence clusters appeared to be linked to parvovirus B19, influenza, CMV and Epstein-Barr virus, according to a later analysis. The authors suggested that the approach could potentially be extended to other disease states and immunological phenotypes. The sequencing pipeline was judged likely to have produced a cluster of highly shared sequence variants as a technical artifact. The presence/absence analyses assumed that sequencing depth was roughly uniform across donors, and that assumption may not be true. V-gene and J-gene trimming of TCR beta chains was associated with a missense DCLRE1C variant in a later genetic analysis, and the association was replicated in an independent cohort. At a false discovery rate of 0.05, a later analysis linked roughly 17,000 TCR beta sequences to specific HLA alleles. A later genetic analysis reported fewer N-insertions in productive TCRs among donors in an Asian-associated ancestry cluster than the roughly 700-donor mean. A total of 164 TCR beta chains were listed by the study as associated with cytomegalovirus. Because some donors lacked HLA typing at each locus, the association tests relied only on the typed subset. A later analysis found that HLA-associated TCR beta chains were more clonally expanded and had lower generation probabilities than equally common non-associated chains. Linkage disequilibrium might explain the correlated functional status among segregating V segments, but an unknown experimental factor could not be ruled out. Most TCR sequences were seen in very few donors, while some public TCRs were found in many individuals. A further reported finding was that TCR beta sequences accurately predicted the HLA-A and HLA-B alleles for most subjects in the first cohort. In both the original and validation cohorts, the classifier was reported to diagnose cytomegalovirus status with high specificity and sensitivity. In this cohort, only TCR beta chains were sequenced, and detectable features were limited by the absence of alpha or paired-chain data. A later analysis found that TCR association rates varied across HLA loci, with DRB1 alleles showing the most associated TCRs and HLA-C alleles the fewest. Most CMV-associated TCR beta chains appeared to be HLA-restricted in a later analysis, and the HLA associations seemed to be driven largely by CMV exposure. When HLA alleles, especially DR and DQ, strongly co-occurred, attributing TCR associations to individual alleles was difficult.

The CDR3 sequence holds 13 residues, the cysteine and phenylalanine included. The DNA shown is the 39-base CDR3, in frame from base 1. For CDR1 and CDR2, the germline V gene lists SGHDN and FVKESK. V ends up 3 bases short and J 7 bases short, with an unmatched junction base count of 3. This chain is built from TRBV14 and TRBJ2-1, with 7 bases in between that match TRBD1. Input material: PBMCs. The sequence came from a young man in good health and CMV-seropositive. The nucleotide sequence reads as follows: TGTGCCAGCAGCCAGGGGACAGTAAATGAGCAGTTCTTC. Its amino acids are CASSQGTVNEQFF.